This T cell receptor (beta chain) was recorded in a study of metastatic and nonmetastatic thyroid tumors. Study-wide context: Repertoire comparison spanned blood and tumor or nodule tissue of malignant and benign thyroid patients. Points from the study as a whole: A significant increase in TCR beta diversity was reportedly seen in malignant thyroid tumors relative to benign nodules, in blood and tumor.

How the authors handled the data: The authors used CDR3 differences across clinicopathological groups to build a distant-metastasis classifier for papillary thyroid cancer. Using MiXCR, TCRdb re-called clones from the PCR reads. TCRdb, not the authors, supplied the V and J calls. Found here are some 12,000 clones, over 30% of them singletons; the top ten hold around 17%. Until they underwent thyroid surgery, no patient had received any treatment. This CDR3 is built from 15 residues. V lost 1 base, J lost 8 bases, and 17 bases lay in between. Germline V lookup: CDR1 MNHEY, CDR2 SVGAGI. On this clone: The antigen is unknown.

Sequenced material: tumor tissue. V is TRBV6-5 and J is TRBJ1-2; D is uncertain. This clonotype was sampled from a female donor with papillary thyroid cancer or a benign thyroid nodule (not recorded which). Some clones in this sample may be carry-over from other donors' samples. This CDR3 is CASSYWRDFTDGYTF. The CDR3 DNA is TGTGCCAGCAGTTACTGGAGGGATTTTACGGACGGCTACACCTTC.